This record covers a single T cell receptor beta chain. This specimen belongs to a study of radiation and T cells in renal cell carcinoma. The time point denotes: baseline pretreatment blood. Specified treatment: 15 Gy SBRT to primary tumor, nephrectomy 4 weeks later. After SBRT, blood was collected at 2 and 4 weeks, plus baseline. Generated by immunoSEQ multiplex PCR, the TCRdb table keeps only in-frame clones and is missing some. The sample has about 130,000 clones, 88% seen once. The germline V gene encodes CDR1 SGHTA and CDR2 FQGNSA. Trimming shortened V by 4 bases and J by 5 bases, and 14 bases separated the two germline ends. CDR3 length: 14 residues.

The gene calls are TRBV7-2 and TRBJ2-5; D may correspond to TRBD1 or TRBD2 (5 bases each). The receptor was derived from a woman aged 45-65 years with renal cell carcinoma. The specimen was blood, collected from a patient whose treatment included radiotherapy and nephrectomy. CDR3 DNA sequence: TGTGCCAGCAGCTCCGGGGCACGCATGGAGACCCAGTACTTC. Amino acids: CASSSGARMETQYF.